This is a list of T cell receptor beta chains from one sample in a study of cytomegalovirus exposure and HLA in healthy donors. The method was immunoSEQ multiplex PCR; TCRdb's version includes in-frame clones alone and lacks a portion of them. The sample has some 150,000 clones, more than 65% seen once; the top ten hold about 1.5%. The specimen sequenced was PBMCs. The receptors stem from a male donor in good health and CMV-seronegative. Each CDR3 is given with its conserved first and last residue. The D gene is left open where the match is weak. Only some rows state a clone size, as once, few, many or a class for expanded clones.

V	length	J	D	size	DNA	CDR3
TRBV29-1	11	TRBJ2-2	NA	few	TGCAGCACTGCAGGGTCCGGGGAGCTGTTTTTT	CSTAGSGELFF
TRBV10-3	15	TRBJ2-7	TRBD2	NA	TGTGCCATCAGTCCAGCGGGACGGAGGGTAGGCGAGCAGTACTTC	CAISPAGRRVGEQYF
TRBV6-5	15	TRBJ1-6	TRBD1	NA	TGTGCCACCTCTCCCGGGACAGTTGCCGGCTCACCCCTCCACTTT	CATSPGTVAGSPLHF
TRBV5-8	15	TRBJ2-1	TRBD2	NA	TGTGCCAGCAGCTTAGGGCTAGCGGTAACGAATGAGCAGTTCTTC	CASSLGLAVTNEQFF
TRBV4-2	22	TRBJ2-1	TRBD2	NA	TGTGCCAGCAGCCAAGTCCGGAATACCGGGACTAGCGGGTGGGGGTCCTACAATGAGCAGTTCTTC	CASSQVRNTGTSGWGSYNEQFF
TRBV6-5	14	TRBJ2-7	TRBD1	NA	TGTGCCAGCAGAAAGGGACAGACCGACTACGAGCAGTACTTC	CASRKGQTDYEQYF
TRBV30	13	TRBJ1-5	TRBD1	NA	TGTGCCTGGAGCACGACAGGGGTCCAGCCCCAGCATTTT	CAWSTTGVQPQHF
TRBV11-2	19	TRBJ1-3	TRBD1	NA	TGTGCCAGCAGCTTAGGTTTTTGGACAGGGGAAACTTCTGGAAACACCATATATTTT	CASSLGFWTGETSGNTIYF
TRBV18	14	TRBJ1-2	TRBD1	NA	TGTGCCAGCTCACCCGGACAGGGGAACTATGGCTACACCTTC	CASSPGQGNYGYTF
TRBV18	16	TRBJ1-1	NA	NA	TGTGCCAGCTCACCTACCTCCAGGGGAGTGATCACTGAAGCTTTCTTT	CASSPTSRGVITEAFF
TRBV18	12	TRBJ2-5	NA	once	TGTGCCAGCTCCGGCCAGGGAGAGACCCAGTACTTC	CASSGQGETQYF
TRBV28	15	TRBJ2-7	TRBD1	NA	TGTGCCAGCAGGCGCGTGGGGGACAGGTCCCACGAGCAGTACTTC	CASRRVGDRSHEQYF
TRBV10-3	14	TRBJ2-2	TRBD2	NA	TGTGCCATCAAAACTAGCGGGAACACCGGGGAGCTGTTTTTT	CAIKTSGNTGELFF
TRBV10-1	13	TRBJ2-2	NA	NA	TGCGCCAGCAACAGGGCGAACACCGGGGAGCTGTTTTTT	CASNRANTGELFF
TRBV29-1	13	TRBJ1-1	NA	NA	TGCAGCGTTGATTTTCAGTTGGACACTGAAGCTTTCTTT	CSVDFQLDTEAFF
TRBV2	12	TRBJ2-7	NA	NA	TGTGCCAGCGGGGGGACCGCCTACGAGCAGTACTTC	CASGGTAYEQYF
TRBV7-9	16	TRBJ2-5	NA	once	TGTGCCAGCAGCAGTAATACGAGAGGGAACACGGAGACCCAGTACTTC	CASSSNTRGNTETQYF
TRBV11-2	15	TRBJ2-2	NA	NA	TGTGCCAGCAGCCCAGGACACTTAAACACCGGGGAGCTGTTTTTT	CASSPGHLNTGELFF
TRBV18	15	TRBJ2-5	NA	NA	TGTGCCAGCTCACCCCCCAGGTCTAGCGCAGAGACCCAGTACTTC	CASSPPRSSAETQYF
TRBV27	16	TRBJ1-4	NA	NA	TGTGCCAGCAGTTTGAAGGGCCGCAGGGGCGGTGAAAAACTGTTTTTT	CASSLKGRRGGEKLFF
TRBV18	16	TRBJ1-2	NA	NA	TGTGCCAGCTCACCACGACAGGAGTACTATTACTATGGCTACACCTTC	CASSPRQEYYYYGYTF
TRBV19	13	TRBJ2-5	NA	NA	TGTGCCAGTAGCGCATTCGGGGAAGAGACCCAGTACTTC	CASSAFGEETQYF
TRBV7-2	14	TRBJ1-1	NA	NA	TGTGCCAGCAGCTTAAGGCAGGCGAACACTGAAGCTTTCTTT	CASSLRQANTEAFF
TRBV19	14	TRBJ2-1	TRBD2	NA	TGTGCCAGTAGTATGATTAGCGGGATCGATGAGCAGTTCTTC	CASSMISGIDEQFF
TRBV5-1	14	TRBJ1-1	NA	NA	TGCGCCAGCCAGAACGGTGGAGACGTCACTGAAGCTTTCTTT	CASQNGGDVTEAFF
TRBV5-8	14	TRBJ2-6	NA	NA	TGTGCCAGCAGCCCCGGGGTTGGGGCCAACGTCCTGACTTTC	CASSPGVGANVLTF
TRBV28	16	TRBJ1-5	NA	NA	TGTGCCAGCAGCTTTCTCTCGGGTGATAGCAATCAGCCCCAGCATTTT	CASSFLSGDSNQPQHF
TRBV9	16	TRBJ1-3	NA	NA	TGTGCCAGCAGCGTAGAACCGGGAGTCTCTGGAAACACCATATATTTT	CASSVEPGVSGNTIYF
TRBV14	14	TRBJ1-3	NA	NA	TGTGCCAGCAGCCAAGTCAGCTCTGGAAACACCATATATTTT	CASSQVSSGNTIYF
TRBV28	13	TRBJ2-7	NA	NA	TGTGCCAGCACTGTGGGGCTGAATTCCGAGCAGTACTTC	CASTVGLNSEQYF
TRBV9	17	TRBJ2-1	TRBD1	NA	TGTGCCAGCAGCGTAGGGGACAGGGGTTTGGTCTACAATGAGCAGTTCTTC	CASSVGDRGLVYNEQFF
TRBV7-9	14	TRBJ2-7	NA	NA	TGTGCCAGCAGCCCAGAGATAGCGGAAGCCGAGCAGTACTTC	CASSPEIAEAEQYF
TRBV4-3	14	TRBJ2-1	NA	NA	TGCGCCAGCAGCCAGGCAGGGTTTATCAATGAGCAGTTCTTC	CASSQAGFINEQFF
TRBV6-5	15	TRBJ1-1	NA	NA	TGTGCCAGCAGCCGATCGTCTAACAGGAACACTGAAGCTTTCTTT	CASSRSSNRNTEAFF
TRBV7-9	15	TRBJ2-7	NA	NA	TGTGCCAGCAGCTTAGGCGACGGACAAAACTACGAGCAGTACTTC	CASSLGDGQNYEQYF
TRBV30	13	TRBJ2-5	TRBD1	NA	TGTGCCTGGAGTCCAGATCCGGGACAGACAAGATACTTC	CAWSPDPGQTRYF
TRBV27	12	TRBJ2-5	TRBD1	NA	TGTGCCAGCAGTTTAAGGGACAGGATCCAGTACTTC	CASSLRDRIQYF
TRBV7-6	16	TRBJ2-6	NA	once	TGTGCCAGCAGCTTAATGAGAGCGGCTGGGGCCAACGTCCTGACTTTC	CASSLMRAAGANVLTF
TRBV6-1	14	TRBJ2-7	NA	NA	TGTGCCAGCACTCCAAGGGGGGGCTCCTACGAGCAGTACTTC	CASTPRGGSYEQYF
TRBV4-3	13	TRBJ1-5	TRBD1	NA	TGCGCCAGCAGCCAGACAGGGGCCCAGCCCCAGCATTTT	CASSQTGAQPQHF
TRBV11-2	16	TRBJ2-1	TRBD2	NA	TGTGCCAGCAGCTTGCTTAGAGCGGGGTTCTACAATGAGCAGTTCTTC	CASSLLRAGFYNEQFF
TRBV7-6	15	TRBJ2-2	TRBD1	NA	TGTGCCAGCAGCTCTGGGACAGGGCGCGGTAGGGAGCTGTTTTTT	CASSSGTGRGRELFF
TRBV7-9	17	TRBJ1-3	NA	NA	TGTGCCAGCAGCTTAGCGCAGGGCAGTTCGGCTGGAAACACCATATATTTT	CASSLAQGSSAGNTIYF
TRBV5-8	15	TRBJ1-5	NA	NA	TGTGCCAGCAGCTTGGTTTCGGGCGGGAAACAGCCCCAGCATTTT	CASSLVSGGKQPQHF
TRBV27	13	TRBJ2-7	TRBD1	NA	TGTGCCAGCAGCAGGGGGCCCTCCTACGAGCAGTACTTC	CASSRGPSYEQYF
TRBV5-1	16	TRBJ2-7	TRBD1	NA	TGCGCCAGCAGCTTGTCAGGGGGATCCCTCTCCTACGAGCAGTACTTC	CASSLSGGSLSYEQYF
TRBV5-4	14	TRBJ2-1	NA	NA	TGTGCCGAAACGAATTTTGGCGGCTACAATGAGCAGTTCTTC	CAETNFGGYNEQFF
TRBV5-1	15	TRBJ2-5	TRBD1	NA	TGCGCCAGCGGACCGGGACAGCTAATCCAAGAGACCCAGTACTTC	CASGPGQLIQETQYF
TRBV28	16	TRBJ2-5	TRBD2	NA	TGTGCCAGCAGTTTGGTGGCTAGCGGGTCCAAGGAGACCCAGTACTTC	CASSLVASGSKETQYF
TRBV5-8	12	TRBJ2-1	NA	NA	TGTGCCAGCAGACAAGGACTCAATGAGCAGTTCTTC	CASRQGLNEQFF
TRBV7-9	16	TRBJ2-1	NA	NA	TGTGCCAGCAGCTTAGTTTTACTAGGGCGCAAGAATGAGCAGTTCTTC	CASSLVLLGRKNEQFF
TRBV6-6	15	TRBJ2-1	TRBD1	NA	TGTGCCAGCACTGGACAGGGGTTGGTACGGAATGAGCAGTTCTTC	CASTGQGLVRNEQFF
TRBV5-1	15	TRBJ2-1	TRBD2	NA	TGCGCCAGCAGCTTAGCGGGAGGGTCGGTCAATGAGCAGTTCTTC	CASSLAGGSVNEQFF
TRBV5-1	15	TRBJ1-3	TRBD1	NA	TGCGCCAGCAGCTCCCGGACAGGGGGCGTATTCGCCATATATTTT	CASSSRTGGVFAIYF
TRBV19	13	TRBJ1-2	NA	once	TGTGCCAGTAGTATAGTGACGGAGTATGGCTACACCTTC	CASSIVTEYGYTF
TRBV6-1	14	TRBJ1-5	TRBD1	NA	TGTGCCAGCAGTGGACAGGGGGCACCTCAGCCCCAGCATTTT	CASSGQGAPQPQHF
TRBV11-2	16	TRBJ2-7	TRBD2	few	TGTGCCAGCAGTACACTCTCGGGACTAGCGGGGGGTAAGCAGTACTTC	CASSTLSGLAGGKQYF